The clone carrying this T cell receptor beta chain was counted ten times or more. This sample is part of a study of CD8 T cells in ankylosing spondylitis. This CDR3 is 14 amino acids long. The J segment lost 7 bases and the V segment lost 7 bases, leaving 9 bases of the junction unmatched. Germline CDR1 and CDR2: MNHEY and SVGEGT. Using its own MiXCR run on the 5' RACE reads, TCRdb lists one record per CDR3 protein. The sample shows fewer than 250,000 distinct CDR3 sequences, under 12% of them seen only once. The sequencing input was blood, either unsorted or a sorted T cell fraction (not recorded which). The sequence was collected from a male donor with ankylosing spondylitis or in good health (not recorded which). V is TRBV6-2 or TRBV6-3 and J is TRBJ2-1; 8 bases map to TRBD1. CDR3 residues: CASTWDRLSNEQFF. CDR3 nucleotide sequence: TGTGCCAGCACCTGGGACAGGCTATCGAATGAGCAGTTCTTC.